This is a list of T cell receptor beta chains from one sample in a study of PD-1 blockade in classical Hodgkin lymphoma. Libraries were prepared by immunoSEQ multiplex PCR; TCRdb keeps only in-frame clonotypes and omits some of them. The sample lists tens of thousands of clones, approximately 84% seen once, with around 2.7% in the top ten. Sample: peripheral blood mononuclear cells (PBMCs), taken at baseline. These receptors all stem from a human donor with classical Hodgkin lymphoma. Each CDR3 is given with its conserved first and last residue.

V: TRBV9
J: TRBJ2-1
length: 16
CDR3: CASSLGGTGAYNEQFF

V: TRBV13
J: TRBJ2-2
length: 16
CDR3: CASSVRGGGHDGELFF

V: TRBV5-6
J: TRBJ1-1
length: 14
CDR3: CASSLRWDRGLAFF

V: TRBV5-1
J: TRBJ2-2
length: 13
CDR3: CASSDRGSGELFF

V: TRBV27
J: TRBJ1-2
length: 16
CDR3: CASSPALGLGNYGYTF

V: TRBV6-5
J: TRBJ2-5
length: 14
CDR3: CASSPTPNGETQYF

V: TRBV12-5
J: TRBJ1-4
length: 14
CDR3: CASGSSGGGEKLFF

V: TRBV6-6
J: TRBJ2-2
length: 15
CDR3: CASSFDSLSTGELFF

V: TRBV5-1
J: TRBJ1-6
length: 14
CDR3: CASSLDSLNSPLHF

V: TRBV4-2
J: TRBJ1-4
length: 13
CDR3: CASKGATTGKLFF

V: TRBV4-1
J: TRBJ2-5
length: 17
CDR3: CASSQGGAGGLQETQYF

V: TRBV4-3
J: TRBJ2-1
length: 16
CDR3: CASSQEWRGGYNEQFF

V: TRBV21-1
J: TRBJ2-1
length: 16
CDR3: CASGLAGGSPYNEQFF

V: TRBV6-1
J: TRBJ1-4
length: 15
CDR3: CASTQGGQVNEKLFF

V: TRBV15
J: TRBJ2-1
length: 13
CDR3: CATSRGDGLEQFF

V: TRBV5-4
J: TRBJ2-2
length: 16
CDR3: CASSLGSQGATGELFF

V: TRBV19
J: TRBJ2-1
length: 18
CDR3: CASSIMPGTSAFYNEQFF

V: TRBV25-1
J: TRBJ1-6
length: 13
CDR3: CASSVNTNSPLHF

V: TRBV5-1
J: TRBJ1-4
length: 15
CDR3: CASSLAGTTNEKLFF

V: TRBV9
J: TRBJ2-2
length: 16
CDR3: CASSVGTGPNTGELFF

V: TRBV9
J: TRBJ2-1
length: 15
CDR3: CASSTEGAGYNEQFF

V: TRBV9
J: TRBJ2-2
length: 17
CDR3: CASSVGLDSGGTGELFF

V: TRBV4-1
J: TRBJ2-5
length: 15
CDR3: CASSSLMGRGETQYF

V: TRBV5-5
J: TRBJ2-3
length: 16
CDR3: CASSIRGGPLTDTQYF

V: TRBV5-1
J: TRBJ2-1
length: 13
CDR3: CASSLDINNEQFF

V: TRBV19
J: TRBJ2-1
length: 14
CDR3: CASSPVGPYNEQFF

V: TRBV5-1
J: TRBJ2-1
length: 13
CDR3: CASSLAVSNEQFF

V: TRBV19
J: TRBJ1-2
length: 16
CDR3: CASSSHRDRINYGYTF

V: TRBV28
J: TRBJ2-7
length: 15
CDR3: CASSLVASGNYEQYF

V: TRBV12-5
J: TRBJ2-6
length: 15
CDR3: CASGSRTAGANVLTF

V: TRBV5-1
J: TRBJ2-2
length: 15
CDR3: CASSFFGSNTGELFF

V: TRBV7-2
J: -
length: 15
CDR3: CASSVLAGETYEQYF

V: TRBV5-1
J: TRBJ1-1
length: 13
CDR3: CASTLGGDTEAFF

V: TRBV5-1
J: TRBJ1-2
length: 13
CDR3: CASSLGQLYGYTF

V: TRBV28
J: TRBJ1-2
length: 17
CDR3: CASSFHLGQDPNYGYTF

V: TRBV19
J: TRBJ2-1
length: 16
CDR3: CASSIGPGLAGGKQFF

V: TRBV6-1
J: TRBJ1-2
length: 13
CDR3: CASRPLGPVGYTF

V: TRBV27
J: TRBJ1-1
length: 12
CDR3: CASQTGAGEAFF

V: TRBV27
J: TRBJ1-2
length: 13
CDR3: CASSQQGLYGYTF

V: TRBV5-1
J: TRBJ1-6
length: 14
CDR3: CASSDAPGVEPLHF

V: TRBV6-4
J: TRBJ1-2
length: 14
CDR3: CASSPDRGSYGYTF

V: TRBV5-1
J: TRBJ1-6
length: 15
CDR3: CASSLKGTGGSLLHF

V: TRBV11-2
J: TRBJ2-2
length: 16
CDR3: CASSLGQVLSSGELFF

V: TRBV13
J: TRBJ2-3
length: 15
CDR3: CASSQGSVLGDTQYF

V: TRBV6-6
J: TRBJ2-7
length: 15
CDR3: CASRPGTGGLYEQYF

V: TRBV28
J: TRBJ2-7
length: 16
CDR3: CASRAPGLAGAYEQYF

V: TRBV5-4
J: TRBJ1-2
length: 16
CDR3: CASSLGTRHKNYGYTF

V: TRBV9
J: TRBJ1-1
length: 13
CDR3: CASSVGGATEAFF

V: TRBV5-1
J: TRBJ2-5
length: 16
CDR3: CASSLLLSGGLETQYF

V: TRBV9
J: TRBJ2-1
length: 15
CDR3: CASRSPGGPYNEQFF

V: TRBV4-3
J: TRBJ2-2
length: 15
CDR3: CASSQVYPYTGELFF

V: TRBV7-9
J: TRBJ2-5
length: 14
CDR3: CASSTSGGGETQYF

V: TRBV7-3
J: TRBJ1-2
length: 16
CDR3: CASSETGQGKGKGYTF

V: TRBV4-2
J: TRBJ2-3
length: 16
CDR3: CASSQGLAGSTDTQYF

V: TRBV7-9
J: TRBJ2-1
length: 13
CDR3: CASSLEGIREQFF

V: TRBV7-8
J: TRBJ2-7
length: 15
CDR3: CASSLRGGPSYEQYF

V: TRBV29-1
J: TRBJ1-1
length: 11
CDR3: CSVAAFTEAFF

V: TRBV9
J: TRBJ2-2
length: 16
CDR3: CASSVGGGANTGELFF

V: TRBV7-9
J: TRBJ2-3
length: 19
CDR3: CASRKPTSGGGTSTDTQYF

V: TRBV9
J: TRBJ2-5
length: 15
CDR3: CASSVFGGAQETQYF